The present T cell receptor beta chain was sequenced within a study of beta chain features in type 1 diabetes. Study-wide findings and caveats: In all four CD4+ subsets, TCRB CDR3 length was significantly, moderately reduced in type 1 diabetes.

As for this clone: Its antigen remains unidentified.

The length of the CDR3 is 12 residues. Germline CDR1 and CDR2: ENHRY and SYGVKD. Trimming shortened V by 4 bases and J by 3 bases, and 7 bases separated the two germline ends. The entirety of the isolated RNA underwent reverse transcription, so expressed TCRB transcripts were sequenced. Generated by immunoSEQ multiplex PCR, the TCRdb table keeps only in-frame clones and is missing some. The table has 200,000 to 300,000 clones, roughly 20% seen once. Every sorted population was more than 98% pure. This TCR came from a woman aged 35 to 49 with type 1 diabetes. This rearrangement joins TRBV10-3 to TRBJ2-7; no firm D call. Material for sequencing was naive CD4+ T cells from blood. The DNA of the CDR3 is TGTGCCATCAGTGCCGGTGGCTACGAGCAGTACTTC. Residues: CAISAGGYEQYF.